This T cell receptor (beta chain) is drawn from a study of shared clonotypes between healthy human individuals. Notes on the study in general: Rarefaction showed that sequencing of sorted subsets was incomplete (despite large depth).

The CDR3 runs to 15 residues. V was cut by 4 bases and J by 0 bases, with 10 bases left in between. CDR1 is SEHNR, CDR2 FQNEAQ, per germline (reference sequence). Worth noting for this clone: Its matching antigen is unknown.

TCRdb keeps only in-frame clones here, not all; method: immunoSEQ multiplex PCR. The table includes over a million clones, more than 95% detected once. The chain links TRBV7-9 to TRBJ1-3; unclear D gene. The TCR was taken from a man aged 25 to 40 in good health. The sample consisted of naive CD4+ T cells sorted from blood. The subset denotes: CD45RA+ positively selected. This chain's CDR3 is CASSSVGISGNTIYF. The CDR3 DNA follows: TGTGCCAGCAGCTCAGTAGGGATCTCTGGAAACACCATATATTTT.